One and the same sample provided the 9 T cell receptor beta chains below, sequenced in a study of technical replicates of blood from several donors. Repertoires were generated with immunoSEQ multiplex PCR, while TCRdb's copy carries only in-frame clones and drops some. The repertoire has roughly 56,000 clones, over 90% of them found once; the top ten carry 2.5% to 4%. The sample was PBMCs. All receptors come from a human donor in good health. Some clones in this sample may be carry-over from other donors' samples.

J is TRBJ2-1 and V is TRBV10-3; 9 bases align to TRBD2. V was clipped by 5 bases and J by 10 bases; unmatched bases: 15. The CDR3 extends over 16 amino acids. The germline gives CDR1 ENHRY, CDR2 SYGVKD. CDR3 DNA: TGTGCCATCAGTTTTCAAAGCCCAGCGGGGGGACGAGAGCAGTTCTTC. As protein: CAISFQSPAGGREQFF.

The CDR3 reads CASNGPGQGSGYTF. The CDR3 coding sequence is TGTGCCAGCAACGGTCCGGGACAGGGATCTGGCTACACCTTC. The chain has TRBV6-6 and TRBJ1-2, with 9 positions matching TRBD1. CDR3 length: 14 residues. Germline-derived CDR1 and CDR2 are MNHNY and SVGAGI (reference sequence). Germline trimming cut 7 bases from V and 7 bases from J; bases unmatched to any gene: 10.

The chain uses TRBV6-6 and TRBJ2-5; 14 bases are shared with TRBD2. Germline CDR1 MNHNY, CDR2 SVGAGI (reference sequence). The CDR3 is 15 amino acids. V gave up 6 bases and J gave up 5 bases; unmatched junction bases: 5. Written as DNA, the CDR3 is TGTGCCAGCAGACCGACTAGCGGGGGGGTGGAGACCCAGTACTTC. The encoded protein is CASRPTSGGVETQYF.

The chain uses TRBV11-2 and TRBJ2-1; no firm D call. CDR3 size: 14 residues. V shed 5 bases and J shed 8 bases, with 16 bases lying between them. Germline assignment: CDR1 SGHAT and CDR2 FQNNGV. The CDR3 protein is CASSPPAAVDEQFF. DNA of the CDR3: TGTGCCAGCAGCCCCCCGGCGGCCGTGGATGAGCAGTTCTTC.

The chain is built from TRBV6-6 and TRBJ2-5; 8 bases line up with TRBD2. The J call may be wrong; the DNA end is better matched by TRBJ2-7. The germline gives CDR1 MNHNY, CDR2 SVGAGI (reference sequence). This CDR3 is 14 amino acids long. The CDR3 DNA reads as TGTGCCAGCACCCCGGGACTAGAAATCTACGAGCAGTACTTC. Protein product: CASTPGLEIYEQYF.

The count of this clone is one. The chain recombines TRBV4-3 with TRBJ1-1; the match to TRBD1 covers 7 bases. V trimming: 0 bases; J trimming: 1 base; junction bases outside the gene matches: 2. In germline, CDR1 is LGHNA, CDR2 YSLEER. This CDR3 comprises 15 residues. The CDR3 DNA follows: TGCGCCAGCAGCCAAGACACAGGGGCGAACACTGAAGCTTTCTTT. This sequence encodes CASSQDTGANTEAFF.

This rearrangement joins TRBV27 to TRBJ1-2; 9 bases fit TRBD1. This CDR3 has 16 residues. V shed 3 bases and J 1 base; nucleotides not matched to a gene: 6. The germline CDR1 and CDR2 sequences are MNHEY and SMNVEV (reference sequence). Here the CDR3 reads CASSFLDRGSNYGYTF. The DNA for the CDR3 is TGTGCCAGCAGTTTTTTGGACAGGGGAAGTAACTATGGCTACACCTTC.

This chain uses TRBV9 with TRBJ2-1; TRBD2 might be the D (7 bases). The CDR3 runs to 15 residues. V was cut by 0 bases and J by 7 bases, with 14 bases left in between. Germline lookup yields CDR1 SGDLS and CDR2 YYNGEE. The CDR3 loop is CASSVDGAGANEQFF. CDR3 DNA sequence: TGTGCCAGCAGCGTAGATGGGGCGGGGGCGAATGAGCAGTTCTTC.

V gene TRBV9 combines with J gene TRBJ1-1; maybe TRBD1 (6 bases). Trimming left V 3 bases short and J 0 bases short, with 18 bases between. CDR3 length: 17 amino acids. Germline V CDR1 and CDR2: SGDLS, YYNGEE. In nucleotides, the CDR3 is TGTGCCAGCAGCGCCCCGACAGGTAGTTTCATGAACACTGAAGCTTTCTTT. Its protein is CASSAPTGSFMNTEAFF.